A single sample is the source of the 26 T cell receptor beta chains below, sequenced in a study of identical twins. TCRdb called the 5' RACE reads again in MiXCR, with one record for every CDR3 protein. The sample carries hundreds of thousands of distinct CDR3 sequences, about 12% recorded once. The data were also submitted as part of a second study, on yellow fever vaccine responses in identical twins.

Sequenced material: PBMCs. The receptors derive from a woman younger than 35 in good health.

This clonotype occurred a few times. The chain couples TRBV4-1 to TRBJ1-1; TRBD1 aligns across 9 bases. With 4 bases clipped from V and 9 bases from J, the junction kept 6 bases outside the gene matches. This CDR3 contains 13 residues. CDR1 is MGHRA and CDR2 is YSYEKL in the germline V gene. DNA for the CDR3: TGCGCCAGCAGCCTCGGGACAGGGTCCCAAGCTTTCTTT. This translates into CASSLGTGSQAFF.

This clonotype was picked up many times. The V call is TRBV5-1, the J call TRBJ1-1, with D uncertain. V was pared by 5 bases and J by 0 bases, with 8 bases between. Germline V gene sequence: CDR1 SGHRS, CDR2 YFSETQ. The CDR3 runs 13 residues. The CDR3 DNA follows: TGCGCCAGCAGTTTTGAGCTGAACACTGAAGCTTTCTTT. The encoded protein is CASSFELNTEAFF.

The rearrangement joins TRBV9 to TRBJ2-7; no definite D call. The CDR3 has 11 amino acids. CDR1 is SGDLS, CDR2 YYNGEE, per germline. V lost 0 bases to trimming and J lost 2 bases, with 0 bases between them. CDR3 coding DNA: TGTGCCAGCAGCGTAGCCTACGAGCAGTACGTC. It encodes CASSVAYEQYV.

The chain carries TRBV2 and TRBJ1-1, with D possibly being TRBD1 (5 bases). The CDR3 consists of 12 residues. The V end was cut by 11 bases, the J end by 5 bases, with 15 bases between. CDR1 and CDR2 from the germline V gene are SNHLY and FYNNEI. The CDR3 region is CAGHRGVTEAFF. In DNA, the CDR3 is TGTGCCGGACACCGTGGGGTGACTGAAGCTTTCTTT.

This clonotype came up a few times. V is TRBV20-1 and J is TRBJ2-1; TRBD1 matches at 10 bases. The CDR3 extends over 16 amino acids. Germline values: CDR1 DFQATT, CDR2 SNEGSKA (reference sequence). Trimming took 0 bases from V and 6 from J; bases not matched to a gene: 8. The CDR3 sequence is CSARDSTGGHVNEQFF. CDR3 nucleotide sequence: TGCAGTGCTAGAGATTCGACAGGGGGCCACGTCAATGAGCAGTTCTTC.

This clonotype was seen only once. The rearrangement links TRBV3-1 to TRBJ2-2; 7 bases match TRBD2. The CDR3 has 17 residues. The V gene's germline CDR1 is LGHDT and CDR2 YNNKEL (reference sequence). V shed 5 bases, J shed 4 bases, and the junction held 13 bases outside the gene matches. CDR3 sequence: CASSASRGEGSTGELFF. The CDR3 coding sequence is TGTGCCAGCAGCGCCTCCCGGGGGGAGGGATCCACCGGGGAGCTGTTTTTT.

The DNA for the CDR3 is TGTGCCAGCAGTTTGGTCCCAGGCCCGGCGGATACGCAGTATTTT. It specifies CASSLVPGPADTQYF. The chain uses TRBV28 and TRBJ2-3; D uncertain. The V end lost 3 bases, the J end lost 6 bases, and 16 bases lay between the germline ends. The length of the CDR3 is 15 residues. Germline loops: CDR1 MDHEN, CDR2 SYDVKM. Full variable domain (missing parts from reference TRBV28 and TRBJ2-3): DVKVTQSSRYLVKRTGEKVFLECVQDMDHENMFWYRQDPGLGLRLIYFSYDVKMKEKGDIPEGYSVSREKKERFSLILESASTNQTSMYLCASSLVPGPADTQYFGPGTRLTVL.

The table lists this clonotype with a few counts. The rearrangement links TRBV6-5 to TRBJ1-5; D gene ambiguous. Germline CDR1 and CDR2: MNHEY and SVGAGI. Trimming shortened V by 0 bases and J by 2 bases, and 8 bases separated the two germline ends. This CDR3 comprises 15 residues. CDR3 amino acids: CASSYSIGGNQPQHF. DNA of the CDR3: TGTGCCAGCAGTTACTCGATAGGTGGCAATCAGCCCCAGCATTTT.

The J gene is TRBJ2-3, the V gene TRBV7-3; D might be TRBD2 (6 bases). The CDR3 runs 15 residues. Germline V gene sequence: CDR1 SGHTA, CDR2 FQGTGA. Trimming took 3 bases from V and 7 from J, leaving 17 bases between them. CDR3 in amino acids: CASSFSPGGPNTQYF. The CDR3 nucleotides read TGTGCCAGCAGCTTCTCACCCGGAGGGCCGAATACGCAGTATTTT. Looking up the rest from reference TRBV7-3 and TRBJ2-3 gives the full variable domain: GAGVSQTPSNKVTEKGKYVELRCDPISGHTALYWYRQSLGQGPEFLIYFQGTGAADDSGLPNDRFFAVRPEGSVSTLKIQRTERGDSAVYLCASSFSPGGPNTQYFGPGTRLTVL.

The table lists this clonotype with many counts. The chain's CDR3 is CASSQSTYEQYF. In DNA form, the CDR3 reads TGTGCCAGCAGCCAATCAACCTACGAGCAGTACTTC. The chain links TRBV3-1 to TRBJ2-7; D not certain. The V and J ends lost 2 bases and 2 bases respectively, with 4 bases between them. The CDR3 covers 12 residues. Germline loops: CDR1 LGHDT, CDR2 YNNKEL (reference sequence).

This clonotype was seen at least ten times. The chain couples TRBV6-4 to TRBJ2-3; 9 bases map to TRBD1. The germline V gene encodes CDR1 MRHNA and CDR2 SNTAGT. V lost 4 bases, J lost 0 bases, and 2 bases stayed unmatched. The CDR3 covers 15 residues. Here the CDR3 DNA reads TGTGCCAGCAGTGCAGGACAGGGGAGCACAGATACGCAGTATTTT. Encoded protein: CASSAGQGSTDTQYF.

Written as DNA, the CDR3 is TGTGCCAGCAGTTTTGGTAGCGGGAGAAGAAATGAGCAGTTCTTC. Protein: CASSFGSGRRNEQFF. V is TRBV28 and J is TRBJ2-1, with 9 nucleotides matching TRBD2. V trimming: 3 bases; J trimming: 7 bases; junction bases outside the gene matches: 7. The CDR3 covers 15 residues. Germline lookup yields CDR1 MDHEN and CDR2 SYDVKM.

The genes are TRBV20-1 and TRBJ2-1, with 8 bases lining up with TRBD2. Per germline, CDR1 DFQATT and CDR2 SNEGSKA (reference sequence). Trimming took 6 bases from V and 0 from J; bases not matched to a gene: 4. The CDR3 extends over 14 amino acids. The CDR3 protein is CSALLADSYNEQFF. CDR3 coding DNA: TGCAGTGCCCTACTAGCGGACTCCTACAATGAGCAGTTCTTC.

The sample holds a few counts of this clonotype. The V gene is TRBV7-9, the J gene TRBJ1-1, with D perhaps TRBD1 (6 bases). The germline V and J ends were trimmed by 5 bases and 8 bases, with 12 bases remaining between them. The germline gives CDR1 SEHNR, CDR2 FQNEAQ (reference sequence). The CDR3 has 12 residues. The CDR3 coding sequence is TGTGCCAGCAGCCAAGACAGGTTGGAAGCTTTCTTT. As protein: CASSQDRLEAFF.

This clonotype came up a few times. In nucleotides, the CDR3 is TGTGCCAGCAGGTCGTGGACTGAAGCTTTCTTT. Translated: CASRSWTEAFF. The chain employs TRBV6-2 or TRBV6-3 and TRBJ1-1; D is unresolved. The germline gives CDR1 MNHEY, CDR2 SVGEGT. V was trimmed by 6 bases and J by 5 bases, leaving 7 bases between them. The CDR3 has 11 residues.

This chain links TRBV4-1 with TRBJ2-7; D ambiguous. The CDR3 extends over 14 amino acids. The V end lost 1 base, the J end lost 2 bases, and 9 bases lay between the germline ends. Germline V gives CDR1 MGHRA, CDR2 YSYEKL. The CDR3 nucleotides read TGCGCCAGCAGCCAAGTAGTAGGCGCCTACGAGCAGTACTTC. This translates into CASSQVVGAYEQYF.

This clonotype turned up a few times. The chain carries TRBV12-3 or TRBV12-4 and TRBJ2-1, with 12 positions matching TRBD2. V gave up 8 bases and J gave up 6 bases; unmatched junction bases: 5. The CDR3 length is 14 residues. CDR3 sequence (DNA): TGTGCCAGCTTCCTGACTAGCGGGAGCAATGAGCAGTTCTTC. This gives the protein CASFLTSGSNEQFF.

This chain connects TRBV6-1 to TRBJ2-7; 9 bases align to TRBD2. In germline, CDR1 is MNHNS, CDR2 SASEGT. After removal of 7 bases from V and 3 bases from J, the junction contained 13 bases not matched to a gene. The CDR3 runs to 16 residues. DNA of the CDR3: TGTGCCAGCACCCCGGGTGCGGGAGGGATCGGCTACGAGCAGTACTTC. Its protein is CASTPGAGGIGYEQYF.

The chain is built from TRBV12-3 or TRBV12-4 and TRBJ2-5; 10 bases agree with TRBD1. V trimming: 6 bases; J trimming: 6 bases; junction bases outside the gene matches: 13. The CDR3 covers 16 residues. CDR3 region: CASSPPRTGGRKTQYF. The CDR3 bases are TGTGCCAGCAGCCCGCCCAGGACAGGGGGTAGGAAGACCCAGTACTTC.

This clonotype was seen at least ten times. J is TRBJ2-1 and V is TRBV28; D gene uncertain. The CDR3 length is 12 residues. Trimming left V 4 bases short and J 9 bases short, with 10 bases between. CDR1 and CDR2 (germline): MDHEN, SYDVKM. CDR3 amino acids: CASSSVVPEQFF. The CDR3 nucleotides read TGTGCCAGCAGTTCCGTGGTACCTGAGCAGTTCTTC.

This sequence joins TRBV20-1 and TRBJ1-5; D is unresolved. Trimming took off 5 bases at V and 3 bases at J, with 11 bases between the two ends. The CDR3 runs 13 residues. Germline V gene data show CDR1 as DFQATT and CDR2 as SNEGSKA (reference sequence). CDR3 DNA sequence: TGCAGTGCTGAGGACTCCAACAATCAGCCCCAGCATTTT. The encoded protein is CSAEDSNNQPQHF.

This clonotype was seen at least ten times. The CDR3 DNA follows: TGTGCCAGCAGCCAAGATCCAGTCCTCTCCTACGAGCAGTACTTC. This sequence encodes CASSQDPVLSYEQYF. The V and J genes are TRBV4-2 and TRBJ2-7; D gene uncertain. The CDR3 consists of 15 residues. CDR1 is LGHNA and CDR2 is YNFKEQ in the germline V gene. V lost 0 bases to trimming and J lost 0 bases, with 9 bases between them.

This chain joins TRBV20-1 and TRBJ2-1; no clear D. Trimming stripped 5 bases from V and 6 bases from J, with 11 bases between. The CDR3 has 12 residues. In germline, CDR1 is DFQATT, CDR2 SNEGSKA (reference sequence). The CDR3 sequence is CSAPQVANEQFF. The CDR3 region has the DNA TGCAGTGCTCCCCAAGTGGCCAATGAGCAGTTCTTC.

The chain has TRBV7-9 and TRBJ2-2; maybe TRBD1 (6 bases). Germline V gene sequence: CDR1 SEHNR, CDR2 FQNEAQ (reference sequence). The CDR3 has 13 residues. Trimming removed 7 bases at V and 3 bases at J, with 9 bases between. The CDR3 nucleotides read TGTGCCAGCATCAAGGGGGACACCGGGGAGCTGTTTTTT. Translation: CASIKGDTGELFF. The full variable domain, completed using reference TRBV7-9 and TRBJ2-2, is DTGVSQNPRHKITKRGQNVTFRCDPISEHNRLYWYRQTLGQGPEFLTYFQNEAQLEKSRLLSDRFSAERPKGSFSTLEIQRTEQGDSAMYLCASIKGDTGELFFGEGSRLTVL.

The chain combines TRBV6-5 with TRBJ1-1; D is unresolved. Germline V CDR1 and CDR2: MNHEY, SVGAGI. The CDR3 runs 15 residues. V lost 4 bases, J lost 3 bases, and 15 bases lay in between. This CDR3 is CASSLGITWDTEAFF. In DNA form, the CDR3 reads TGTGCCAGCAGTTTAGGAATCACATGGGACACTGAAGCTTTCTTT.

There are many counts of this clonotype. The rearrangement joins TRBV29-1 to TRBJ2-3; 12 nucleotides align to TRBD1. The length of the CDR3 is 15 residues. The germline gives CDR1 SQVTM, CDR2 ANQGSEA. Trimming removed 5 bases from V and 4 bases from J; junction bases left unmatched: 7. The CDR3 loop reads CSVYYGTGGADTQYF. The CDR3 DNA sequence: TGCAGCGTTTACTACGGGACAGGGGGCGCAGATACGCAGTATTTT.